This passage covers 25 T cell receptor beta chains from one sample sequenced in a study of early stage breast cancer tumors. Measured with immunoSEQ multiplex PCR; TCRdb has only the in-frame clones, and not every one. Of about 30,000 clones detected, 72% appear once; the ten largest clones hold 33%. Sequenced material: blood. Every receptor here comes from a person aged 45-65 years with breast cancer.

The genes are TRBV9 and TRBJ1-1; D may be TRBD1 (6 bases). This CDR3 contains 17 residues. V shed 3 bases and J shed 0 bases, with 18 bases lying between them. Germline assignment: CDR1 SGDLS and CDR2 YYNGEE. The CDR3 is CASSASGGASLNTEAFF. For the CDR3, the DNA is TGTGCCAGCAGCGCGTCCGGGGGGGCAAGTTTGAACACTGAAGCTTTCTTT. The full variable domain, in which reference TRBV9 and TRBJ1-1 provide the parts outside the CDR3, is DSGVTQTPKHLITATGQRVTLRCSPRSGDLSVYWYQQSLDQGLQFLIQYYNGEERAKGNILERFSAQQFPDLHSELNLSSLELGDSALYFCASSASGGASLNTEAFFGQGTRLTVV.

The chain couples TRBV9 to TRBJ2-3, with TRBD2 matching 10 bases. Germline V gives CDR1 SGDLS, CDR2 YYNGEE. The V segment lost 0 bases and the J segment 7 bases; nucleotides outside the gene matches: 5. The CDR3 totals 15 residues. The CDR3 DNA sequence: TGTGCCAGCAGCGTAGCTCCTAGCGGGAGTAATACGCAGTATTTT. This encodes CASSVAPSGSNTQYF.

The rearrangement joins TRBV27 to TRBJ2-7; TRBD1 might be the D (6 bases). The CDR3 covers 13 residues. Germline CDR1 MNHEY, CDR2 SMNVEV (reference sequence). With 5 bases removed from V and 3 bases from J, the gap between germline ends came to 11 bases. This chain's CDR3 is CASSQRDIYEQYF. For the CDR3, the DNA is TGTGCCAGCAGTCAAAGGGACATCTACGAGCAGTACTTC.

In nucleotides, the CDR3 is TGCAGCGCCAGGACTAGCGGGAGAGGAGAGCAGTTCTTC. This codes for CSARTSGRGEQFF. This chain connects TRBV29-1 to TRBJ2-1, with 13 bases lining up with TRBD2. This CDR3 region has 13 residues. Germline loops: CDR1 SQVTM, CDR2 ANQGSEA. J lost 10 bases, V lost 7 bases, and 7 bases had no gene match.

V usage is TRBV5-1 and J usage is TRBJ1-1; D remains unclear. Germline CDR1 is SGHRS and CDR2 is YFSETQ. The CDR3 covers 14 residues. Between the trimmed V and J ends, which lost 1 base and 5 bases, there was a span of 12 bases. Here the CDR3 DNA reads TGCGCCAGCAGCTTGTATAAGGGAGGGACTGAAGCTTTCTTT. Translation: CASSLYKGGTEAFF.

The CDR3 DNA reads as TGTGCCAGCAGCTTAAGGCTAGACGGTGAGCAGTTCTTC. This encodes CASSLRLDGEQFF. The V and J genes are TRBV7-3 and TRBJ2-1; D is undetermined. Between the trimmed V and J ends, which lost 1 base and 9 bases, there was a span of 10 bases. This CDR3 comprises 13 residues. Germline V gene sequence: CDR1 SGHTA, CDR2 FQGTGA.

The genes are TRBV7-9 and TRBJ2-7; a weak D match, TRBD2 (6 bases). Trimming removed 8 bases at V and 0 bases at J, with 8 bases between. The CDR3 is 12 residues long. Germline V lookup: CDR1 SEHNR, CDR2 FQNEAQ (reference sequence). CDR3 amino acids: CASGGNSYEQYF. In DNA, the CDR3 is TGTGCCAGCGGCGGGAACTCCTACGAGCAGTACTTC.

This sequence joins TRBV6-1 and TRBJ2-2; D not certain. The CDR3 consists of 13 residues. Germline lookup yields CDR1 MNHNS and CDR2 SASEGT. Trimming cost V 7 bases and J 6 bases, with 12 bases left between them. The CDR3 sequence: CASKEGWAGELFF. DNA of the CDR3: TGTGCCAGCAAAGAAGGATGGGCCGGGGAGCTGTTTTTT.

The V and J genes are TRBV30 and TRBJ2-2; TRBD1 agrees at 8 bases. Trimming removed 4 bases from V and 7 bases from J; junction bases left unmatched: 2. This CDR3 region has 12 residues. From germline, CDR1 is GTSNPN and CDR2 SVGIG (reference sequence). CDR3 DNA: TGTGCCTGGACAGGGGGCGACGGGGAGCTGTTTTTT. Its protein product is CAWTGGDGELFF.

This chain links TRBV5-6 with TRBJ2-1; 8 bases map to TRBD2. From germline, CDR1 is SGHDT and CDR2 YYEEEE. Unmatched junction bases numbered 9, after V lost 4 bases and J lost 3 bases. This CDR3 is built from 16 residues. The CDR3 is CASSQGALADYNEQFF. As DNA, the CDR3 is TGTGCCAGCAGCCAAGGGGCACTAGCGGACTACAATGAGCAGTTCTTC.

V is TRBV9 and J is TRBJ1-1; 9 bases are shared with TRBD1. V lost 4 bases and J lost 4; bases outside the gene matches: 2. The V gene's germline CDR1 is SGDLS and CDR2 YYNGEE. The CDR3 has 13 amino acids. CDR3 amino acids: CASSTGGGTEAFF. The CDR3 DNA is TGTGCCAGCAGCACAGGGGGCGGCACTGAAGCTTTCTTT.

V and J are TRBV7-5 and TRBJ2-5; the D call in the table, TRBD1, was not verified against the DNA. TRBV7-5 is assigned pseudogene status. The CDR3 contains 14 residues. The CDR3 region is CARSLDTYQETQYF. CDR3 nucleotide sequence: TGTGCCAGAAGCTTGGACACCTACCAAGAGACCCAGTACTTC.

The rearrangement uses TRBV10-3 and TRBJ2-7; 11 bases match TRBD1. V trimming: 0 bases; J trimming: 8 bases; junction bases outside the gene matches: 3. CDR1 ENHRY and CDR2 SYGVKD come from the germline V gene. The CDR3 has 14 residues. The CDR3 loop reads CAISESGTGGQQYF. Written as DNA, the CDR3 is TGTGCCATCAGTGAGTCGGGGACAGGGGGACAGCAGTACTTC.

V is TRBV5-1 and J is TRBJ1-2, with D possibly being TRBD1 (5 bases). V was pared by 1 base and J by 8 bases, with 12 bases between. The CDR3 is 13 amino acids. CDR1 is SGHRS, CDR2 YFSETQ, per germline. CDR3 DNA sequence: TGCGCCAGCAGCTTGAGTGGGGACGGGGGCTACACCTTC. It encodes CASSLSGDGGYTF.

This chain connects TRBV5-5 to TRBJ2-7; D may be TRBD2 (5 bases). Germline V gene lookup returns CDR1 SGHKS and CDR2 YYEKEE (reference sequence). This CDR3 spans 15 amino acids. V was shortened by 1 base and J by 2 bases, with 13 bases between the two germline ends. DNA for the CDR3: TGTGCCAGCAGCTTGATCTCGGGAACGCCCTACGAGCAGTACTTC. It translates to CASSLISGTPYEQYF.

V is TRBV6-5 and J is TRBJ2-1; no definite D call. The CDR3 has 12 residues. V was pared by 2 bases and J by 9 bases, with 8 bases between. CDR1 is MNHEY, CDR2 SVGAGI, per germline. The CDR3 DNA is TGTGCCAGCAGTTACCTCCAAGGTGAGCAGTTCTTC. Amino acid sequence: CASSYLQGEQFF.

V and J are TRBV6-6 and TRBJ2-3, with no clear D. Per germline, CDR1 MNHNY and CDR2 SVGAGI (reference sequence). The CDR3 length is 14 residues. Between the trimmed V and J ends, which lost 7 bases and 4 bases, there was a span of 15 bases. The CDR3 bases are TGTGCCAGCAATCAAGGCGGTGAAGCAGATACGCAGTATTTT. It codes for CASNQGGEADTQYF.

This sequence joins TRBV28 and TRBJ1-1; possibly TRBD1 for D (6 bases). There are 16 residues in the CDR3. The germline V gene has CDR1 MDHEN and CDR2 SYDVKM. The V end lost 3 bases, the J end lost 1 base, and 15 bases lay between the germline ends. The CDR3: CASSLGGVGGNTEAFF. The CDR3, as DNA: TGTGCCAGCAGTTTGGGAGGGGTAGGGGGGAACACTGAAGCTTTCTTT. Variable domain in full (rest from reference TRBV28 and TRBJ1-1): DVKVTQSSRYLVKRTGEKVFLECVQDMDHENMFWYRQDPGLGLRLIYFSYDVKMKEKGDIPEGYSVSREKKERFSLILESASTNQTSMYLCASSLGGVGGNTEAFFGQGTRLTVV.

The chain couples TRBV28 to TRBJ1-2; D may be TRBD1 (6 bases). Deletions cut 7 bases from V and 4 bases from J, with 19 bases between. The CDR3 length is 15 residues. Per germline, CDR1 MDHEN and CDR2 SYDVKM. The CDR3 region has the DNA TGTGCCAGCATCCTTGGGGGCGCGGGTGGCTATGGCTACACCTTC. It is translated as CASILGGAGGYGYTF.

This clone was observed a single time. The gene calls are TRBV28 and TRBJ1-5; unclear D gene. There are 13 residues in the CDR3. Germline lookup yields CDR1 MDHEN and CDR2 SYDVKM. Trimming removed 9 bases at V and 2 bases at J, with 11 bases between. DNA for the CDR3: TGTGCCAGTGAGGATGTAGGCAATCAGCCCCAGCATTTT. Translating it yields CASEDVGNQPQHF. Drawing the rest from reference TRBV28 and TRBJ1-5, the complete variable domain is DVKVTQSSRYLVKRTGEKVFLECVQDMDHENMFWYRQDPGLGLRLIYFSYDVKMKEKGDIPEGYSVSREKKERFSLILESASTNQTSMYLCASEDVGNQPQHFGDGTRLSIL.

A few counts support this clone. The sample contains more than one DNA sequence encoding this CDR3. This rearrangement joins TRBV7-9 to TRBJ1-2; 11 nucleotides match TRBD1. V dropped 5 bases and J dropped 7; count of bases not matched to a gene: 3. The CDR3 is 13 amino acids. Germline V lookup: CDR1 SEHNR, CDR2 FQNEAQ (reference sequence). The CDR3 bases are TGTGCCAGCAGCCTCGGGACAGGGGGTGGCTACACCTTC. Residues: CASSLGTGGGYTF.

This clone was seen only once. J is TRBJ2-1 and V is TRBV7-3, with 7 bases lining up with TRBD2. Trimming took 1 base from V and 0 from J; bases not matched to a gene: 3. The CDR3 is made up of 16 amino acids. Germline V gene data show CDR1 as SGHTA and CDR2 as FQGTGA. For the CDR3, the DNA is TGTGCCAGCAGCTTAATGGGGGGGACCTCCTACAATGAGCAGTTCTTC. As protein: CASSLMGGTSYNEQFF.

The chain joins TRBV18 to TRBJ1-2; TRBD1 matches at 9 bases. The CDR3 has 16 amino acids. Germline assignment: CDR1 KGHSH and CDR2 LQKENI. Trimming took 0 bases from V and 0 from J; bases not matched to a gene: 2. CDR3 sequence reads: CASSPPGDRANYGYTF. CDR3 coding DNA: TGTGCCAGCTCACCACCGGGGGACAGGGCTAACTATGGCTACACCTTC.

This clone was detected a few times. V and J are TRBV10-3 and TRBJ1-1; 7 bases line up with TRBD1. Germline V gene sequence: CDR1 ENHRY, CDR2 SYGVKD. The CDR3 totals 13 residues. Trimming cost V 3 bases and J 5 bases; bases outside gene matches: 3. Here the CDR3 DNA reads TGTGCCATCAGTGATAAGGGGGCTACTGAAGCTTTCTTT. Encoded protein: CAISDKGATEAFF.

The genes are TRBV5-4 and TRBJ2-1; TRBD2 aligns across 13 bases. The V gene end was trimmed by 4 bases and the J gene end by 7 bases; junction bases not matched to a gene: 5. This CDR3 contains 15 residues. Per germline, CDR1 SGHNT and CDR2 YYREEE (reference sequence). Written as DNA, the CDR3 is TGTGCCAGCAGCCCGTGGACTAGCGGGAGTAATGAGCAGTTCTTC. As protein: CASSPWTSGSNEQFF.